This entry lists 27 T cell receptor beta chains sequenced from one sample in a study of cytomegalovirus exposure and HLA in healthy donors. PCR used 60 Vbeta primers and 13 Jbeta primers. The table came from immunoSEQ multiplex PCR; TCRdb's copy has only in-frame clones and leaves some out. The repertoire holds 100,000 to 150,000 clones, with 75% to 90% as singletons. Sequencing was carried out using PBMCs. The source of these receptors is a middle-aged woman in good health and CMV-seropositive.

V gene TRBV19 combines with J gene TRBJ1-1, with a weak D call TRBD1 (6 bases). Germline V lookup: CDR1 LNHDA, CDR2 SQIVND (reference sequence). Trimming stripped 8 bases from V and 0 bases from J, with 10 bases between. The CDR3 sequence is 13 residues long. CDR3 residues: CASGTPLNTEAFF. The CDR3 nucleotides are TGTGCCAGTGGGACACCCTTGAACACTGAAGCTTTCTTT.

The rearrangement links TRBV29-1 to TRBJ1-1, with D perhaps matching TRBD1 (5 bases). The CDR3 is 12 residues long. The germline V gene has CDR1 SQVTM and CDR2 ANQGSEA. Deletions cut 4 bases from V and 6 bases from J, with 12 bases between. The CDR3 reads CSVAIGDSEAFF. The DNA of the CDR3 is TGCAGCGTTGCGATCGGGGACTCTGAAGCTTTCTTT.

This chain joins TRBV15 and TRBJ1-2; 8 nucleotides align to TRBD1. CDR3 length equals 17 residues. Germline V gene lookup returns CDR1 LNHNV and CDR2 YYDKDF (reference sequence). The V segment lost 0 bases and the J segment 3 bases; nucleotides outside the gene matches: 9. For the CDR3, the DNA is TGTGCCACCAGCAGAGACGACTCAGGGGGCGTGGACTATGGCTACACCTTC. This sequence encodes CATSRDDSGGVDYGYTF.

This clone was seen only a few times. V and J are TRBV7-3 and TRBJ2-5; 11 bases line up with TRBD2. The CDR3 extends over 16 amino acids. Germline loops: CDR1 SGHTA, CDR2 FQGTGA. V shed 6 bases, J shed 2 bases, and the junction held 8 bases outside the gene matches. The CDR3, as DNA: TGTGCCAGCAGTAAAGGGCTAGCGGGAGGACAAGAGACCCAGTACTTC. This translates into CASSKGLAGGQETQYF.

This chain links TRBV7-9 with TRBJ2-7, with a tentative D call TRBD1 (5 bases). V lost 5 bases and J lost 5, with 10 bases in between. The CDR3 runs to 12 residues. Germline V gene sequence: CDR1 SEHNR, CDR2 FQNEAQ (reference sequence). The CDR3 spells CASSLDNHEQYF. CDR3 DNA: TGTGCCAGCAGCCTGGACAACCACGAGCAGTACTTC.

The genes are TRBV2 and TRBJ2-5; the D gene is possibly TRBD1 (5 bases). CDR1 is SNHLY and CDR2 is FYNNEI in the germline V gene. CDR3 length: 12 residues. V lost 5 bases and J 4 bases, leaving 8 bases between the germline ends. CDR3 in DNA: TGTGCCAGCAGTCCCGACAGAGAGACCCAGTACTTC. Translated, it gives CASSPDRETQYF.

V is TRBV9 and J is TRBJ1-2; the D gene is possibly TRBD1 (5 bases). The CDR3 covers 12 residues. The ends were cut back, 3 bases at V and 4 bases at J, with 7 bases in the middle. Germline assignment: CDR1 SGDLS and CDR2 YYNGEE. CDR3 sequence (DNA): TGTGCCAGCAGCGGACAGTCCTATGGCTACACCTTC. It is translated as CASSGQSYGYTF.

This clone was seen once. The chain links TRBV5-4 to TRBJ1-1; no firm D call. Trimming stripped 1 base from V and 1 base from J, with 5 bases between. The CDR3 is made up of 13 amino acids. Looked up from germline, CDR1 is SGHNT and CDR2 is YYREEE (reference sequence). The CDR3 DNA follows: TGTGCCAGCAGCTTGTTCCGGAACACTGAAGCTTTCTTT. Translating it yields CASSLFRNTEAFF. The full variable domain, in which reference TRBV5-4 and TRBJ1-1 provide the parts outside the CDR3, is ETGVTQSPTHLIKTRGQQVTLRCSSQSGHNTVSWYQQALGQGPQFIFQYYREEENGRGNFPPRFSGLQFPNYSSELNVNALELDDSALYLCASSLFRNTEAFFGQGTRLTVV.

In its sample, this clone was seen once. The V call is TRBV15, the J call TRBJ2-3; 8 nucleotides agree with TRBD1. Germline CDR1 LNHNV, CDR2 YYDKDF (reference sequence). The CDR3 totals 16 residues. With 3 bases clipped from V and 4 bases from J, the junction kept 9 bases outside the gene matches. CDR3 coding DNA: TGTGCCACCAGCAGGGGGACAGGAGGTTCCGCAGATACGCAGTATTTT. Amino acid sequence: CATSRGTGGSADTQYF. Filled out from reference TRBV15 and TRBJ2-3, the complete variable domain reads DAMVIQNPRYQVTQFGKPVTLSCSQTLNHNVMYWYQQKSSQAPKLLFHYYDKDFNNEADTPDNFQSRRPNTSFCFLDIRSPGLGDTAMYLCATSRGTGGSADTQYFGPGTRLTVL.

The chain carries TRBV28 and TRBJ2-3; the match to TRBD2 covers 12 bases. CDR3 length: 18 amino acids. J lost 0 bases, V lost 2 bases, and 6 bases had no gene match. Germline CDR1 MDHEN, CDR2 SYDVKM. The chain's CDR3 is CASSLILAGGGSTDTQYF. The CDR3 DNA reads as TGTGCCAGCAGTTTAATACTAGCGGGAGGTGGTAGCACAGATACGCAGTATTTT.

J is TRBJ2-2 and V is TRBV27; 8 bases line up with TRBD2. The V segment lost 10 bases and the J segment 0 bases; nucleotides outside the gene matches: 19. The length of the CDR3 is 19 residues. Per germline, CDR1 MNHEY and CDR2 SMNVEV (reference sequence). The CDR3 sequence: CATSYRLAGGFANTGELFF. CDR3 DNA: TGTGCCACTTCGTATAGATTGGCGGGGGGCTTCGCGAACACCGGGGAGCTGTTTTTT.

V is TRBV7-2 and J is TRBJ2-7, with D possibly TRBD2 on 5 matching bases. The CDR3 is made up of 17 amino acids. V was clipped by 2 bases and J by 3 bases, with 20 bases between them. Germline CDR1 reads SGHTA; CDR2 reads FQGNSA. The CDR3 DNA reads as TGTGCCAGCAGCTTACCCCTCGCGGGTCGCACTAACTACGAGCAGTACTTC. Translation gives CASSLPLAGRTNYEQYF.

The chain links TRBV7-9 to TRBJ2-1; TRBD1 matches 8 bases. The CDR3 sequence is 17 residues long. CDR1 and CDR2 from the germline V gene are SEHNR and FQNEAQ (reference sequence). The V and J ends lost 4 bases and 8 bases, in that order; junction bases with no gene match: 16. This CDR3 is CASSSPLTGVSLDEQFF. The CDR3 DNA sequence: TGTGCCAGCAGCTCCCCATTGACAGGGGTCTCCCTGGATGAGCAGTTCTTC.

The V call is TRBV6-1, the J call TRBJ1-6, with a weak D call TRBD1 (5 bases). With 8 bases removed from V and 5 bases from J, the gap between germline ends came to 10 bases. Germline CDR1 and CDR2: MNHNS and SASEGT. CDR3 length equals 13 residues. The CDR3 sequence: CASYRGNNSPLHF. The CDR3 DNA is TGTGCCAGCTATCGGGGGAATAATTCACCCCTCCACTTT.

This rearrangement joins TRBV10-3 to TRBJ2-7, with D tentatively TRBD1 (5 bases). The CDR3 consists of 13 residues. The V and J ends lost 10 bases and 3 bases respectively, with 16 bases between them. Germline V gene data show CDR1 as ENHRY and CDR2 as SYGVKD. CDR3 DNA sequence: TGTGCCAGCAGACAGTTCCTAAGCTACGAGCAGTACTTC. Amino acids: CASRQFLSYEQYF.

V and J are TRBV7-6 and TRBJ2-3; no reliable D call. V shed 5 bases and J shed 2 bases, with 8 bases lying between them. CDR1 is SGHVS and CDR2 is FNYEAQ in the germline V gene. The CDR3 loop spans 13 amino acids. CDR3 DNA sequence: TGTGCCAGCAGCACCTACTACACAGATACGCAGTATTTT. Translated: CASSTYYTDTQYF. The whole variable domain, filled in from reference TRBV7-6 and TRBJ2-3, reads GAGVSQSPRYKVTKRGQDVALRCDPISGHVSLYWYRQALGQGPEFLTYFNYEAQQDKSGLPNDRFSAERPEGSISTLTIQRTEQRDSAMYRCASSTYYTDTQYFGPGTRLTVL.

This chain uses TRBV5-1 with TRBJ2-5; 10 bases map to TRBD2. The J call is in doubt because the DNA end fits TRBJ2-7 better. This CDR3 is built from 15 residues. Germline values: CDR1 SGHRS, CDR2 YFSETQ. The CDR3 sequence is CASRSSGGSSYEQYF. For the CDR3, the DNA is TGCGCCAGCAGGTCTAGCGGGGGTAGCTCCTACGAGCAGTACTTC.

The gene calls are TRBV18 and TRBJ1-1; D gene uncertain. The CDR3 loop spans 12 amino acids. Germline-derived CDR1 and CDR2 are KGHSH and LQKENI. With 6 bases removed from V and 1 base from J, the gap between germline ends came to 6 bases. CDR3 sequence reads: CASSPRNTEAFF. The CDR3 coding sequence is TGTGCCAGCTCCCCCAGGAACACTGAAGCTTTCTTT.

The chain couples TRBV29-1 to TRBJ2-3, with D perhaps matching TRBD2 (5 bases). Trimming removed 7 bases from V and 5 bases from J, with 10 bases in between. CDR3 size: 11 residues. The germline CDR1 and CDR2 sequences are SQVTM and ANQGSEA. CDR3 bases: TGCAGCGGGGCCGAGGGAGATACGCAGTATTTT. Translation: CSGAEGDTQYF.

The chain employs TRBV4-2 and TRBJ1-2; 7 positions match TRBD1. Germline CDR1 LGHNA, CDR2 YNFKEQ. The length of the CDR3 is 17 residues. V dropped 2 bases and J dropped 2; count of bases not matched to a gene: 11. CDR3 nucleotides: TGTGCCAGCAGCCAACCGACAGGGATGGGGGCGAACTATGGCTACACCTTC. This translates into CASSQPTGMGANYGYTF.

The rearrangement uses TRBV15 and TRBJ2-1, with no clear D. The CDR3 covers 16 residues. Germline V gives CDR1 LNHNV, CDR2 YYDKDF (reference sequence). V lost 4 bases, J lost 4 bases, and 17 bases lay in between. The CDR3 here is CATSNVGRSNYNEQFF. CDR3 coding DNA: TGTGCCACCAGCAATGTTGGCAGATCGAATTACAATGAGCAGTTCTTC.

The rearrangement uses TRBV29-1 and TRBJ2-7; 10 bases agree with TRBD1. The V segment lost 6 bases and the J segment 5 bases; nucleotides outside the gene matches: 7. Germline V lookup: CDR1 SQVTM, CDR2 ANQGSEA. The CDR3 totals 13 residues. The CDR3 DNA reads TGCAGCGTCCGGGACAGGGGATTCAACGAGCAGTACTTC. This codes for CSVRDRGFNEQYF.

This chain connects TRBV5-1 to TRBJ1-1, with no clear D. V was pared by 5 bases and J by 2 bases, with 13 bases between. The CDR3 runs 14 residues. Germline V lookup: CDR1 SGHRS, CDR2 YFSETQ. DNA of the CDR3: TGCGCCAGCAGTCAAGAGTCGACAAACACTGAAGCTTTCTTT. Translating gives CASSQESTNTEAFF. Full variable domain (rest looked up from reference TRBV5-1 and TRBJ1-1): KAGVTQTPRYLIKTRGQQVTLSCSPISGHRSVSWYQQTPGQGLQFLFEYFSETQRNKGNFPGRFSGRQFSNSRSEMNVSTLELGDSALYLCASSQESTNTEAFFGQGTRLTVV.

V gene TRBV19 combines with J gene TRBJ1-5, with 7 bases lining up with TRBD1. The CDR3 runs 15 residues. Losses at the gene ends were 3 bases for V and 6 bases for J; bases not matched to a gene: 8. The germline V gene encodes CDR1 LNHDA and CDR2 SQIVND (reference sequence). The CDR3 loop is CASSMGSGGGQPQHF. The CDR3 DNA sequence: TGTGCCAGTAGTATGGGGTCAGGGGGAGGTCAGCCCCAGCATTTT.

In its sample, this clone was seen once. The rearrangement links TRBV5-1 to TRBJ1-1; perhaps TRBD1 as D (6 bases). Trimming took off 4 bases at V and 3 bases at J, with 16 bases between the two ends. The CDR3 loop spans 15 amino acids. From germline, CDR1 is SGHRS and CDR2 YFSETQ. This CDR3 reads CASSGGGGWDTEAFF. The DNA of the CDR3 is TGCGCCAGCAGCGGGGGCGGGGGTTGGGACACTGAAGCTTTCTTT.

CDR3 nucleotides: TGTGCCAGCAGCTTTAGTCAGGACTACGAGCAGTACTTC. Its protein product is CASSFSQDYEQYF. This rearrangement joins TRBV7-9 to TRBJ2-7; the D is unclear. V was pared by 3 bases and J by 3 bases, with 9 bases between. CDR3 length: 13 residues. The V gene's germline CDR1 is SEHNR and CDR2 FQNEAQ (reference sequence).

The chain recombines TRBV27 with TRBJ1-4; weak D call: TRBD1 (6 bases). V gave up 6 bases and J gave up 5 bases, with 10 bases separating them. The CDR3 runs 13 residues. Per the germline V gene, CDR1 is MNHEY and CDR2 is SMNVEV (reference sequence). CDR3 sequence (DNA): TGTGCCAGCAGACCAGGACAGAATGAAAAACTGTTTTTT. Translated, it gives CASRPGQNEKLFF.